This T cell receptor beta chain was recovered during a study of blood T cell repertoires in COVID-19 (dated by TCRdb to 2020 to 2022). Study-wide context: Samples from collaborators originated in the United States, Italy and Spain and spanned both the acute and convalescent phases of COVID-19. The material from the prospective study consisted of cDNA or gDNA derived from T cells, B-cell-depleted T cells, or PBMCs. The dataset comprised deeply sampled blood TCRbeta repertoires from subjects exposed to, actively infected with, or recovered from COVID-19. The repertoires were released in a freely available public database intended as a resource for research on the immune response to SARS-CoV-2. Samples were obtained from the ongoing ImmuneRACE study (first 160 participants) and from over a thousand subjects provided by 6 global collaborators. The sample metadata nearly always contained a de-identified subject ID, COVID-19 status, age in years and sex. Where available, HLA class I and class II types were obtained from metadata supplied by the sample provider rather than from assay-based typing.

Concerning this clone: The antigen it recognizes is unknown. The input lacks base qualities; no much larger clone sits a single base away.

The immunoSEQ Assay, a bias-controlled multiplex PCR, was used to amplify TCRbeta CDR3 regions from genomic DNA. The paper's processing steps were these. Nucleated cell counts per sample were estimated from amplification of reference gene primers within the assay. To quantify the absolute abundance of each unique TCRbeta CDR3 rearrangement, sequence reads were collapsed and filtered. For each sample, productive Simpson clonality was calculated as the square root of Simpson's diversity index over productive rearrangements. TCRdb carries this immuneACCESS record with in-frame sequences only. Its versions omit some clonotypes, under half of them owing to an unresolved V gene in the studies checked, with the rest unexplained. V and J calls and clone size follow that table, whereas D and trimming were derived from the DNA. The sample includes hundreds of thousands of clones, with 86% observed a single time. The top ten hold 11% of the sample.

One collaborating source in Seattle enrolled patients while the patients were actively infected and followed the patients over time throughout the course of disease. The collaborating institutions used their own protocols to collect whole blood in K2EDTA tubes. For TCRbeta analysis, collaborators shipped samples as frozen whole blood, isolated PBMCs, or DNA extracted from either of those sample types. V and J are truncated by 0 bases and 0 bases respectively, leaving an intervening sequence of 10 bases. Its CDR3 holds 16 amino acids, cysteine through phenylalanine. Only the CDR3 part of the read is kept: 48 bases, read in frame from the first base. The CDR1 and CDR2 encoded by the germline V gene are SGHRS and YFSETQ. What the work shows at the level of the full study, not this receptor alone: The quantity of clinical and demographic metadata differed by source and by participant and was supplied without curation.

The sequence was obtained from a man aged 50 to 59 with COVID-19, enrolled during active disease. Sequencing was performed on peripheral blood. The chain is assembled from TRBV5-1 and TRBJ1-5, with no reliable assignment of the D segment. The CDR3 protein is CASSLDGSHSNQPQHF. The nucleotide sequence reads TGCGCCAGCAGCTTGGATGGGAGTCATAGCAATCAGCCCCAGCATTTT.